This TCR beta chain was profiled in a study of blood T cell repertoires in COVID-19. The assay was immunoSEQ multiplex PCR, and TCRdb's table has in-frame clones only and misses some. This sample yields roughly 250,000 clones, of which approximately 86% are seen a single time; less than 4% belongs to the top ten. The CDR3 is 14 residues long. CDR1 and CDR2 from the germline V gene are LGHDT and YNNKEL (reference sequence). J was trimmed by 6 bases and V by 4 bases; bases with no gene match: 4. The TCR originated in a woman aged 35 to 49 with acute COVID-19. The chain is built from TRBV3-1 (or the pseudogene TRBV3-2) and TRBJ1-5, with 9 positions matching TRBD1. The source material was PBMCs or T cells enriched from blood (not recorded which). The DNA of the CDR3 is TGTGCCAGCAGCCGGGGGACAGGGCCTCAGCCCCAGCATTTT. Protein product: CASSRGTGPQPQHF.